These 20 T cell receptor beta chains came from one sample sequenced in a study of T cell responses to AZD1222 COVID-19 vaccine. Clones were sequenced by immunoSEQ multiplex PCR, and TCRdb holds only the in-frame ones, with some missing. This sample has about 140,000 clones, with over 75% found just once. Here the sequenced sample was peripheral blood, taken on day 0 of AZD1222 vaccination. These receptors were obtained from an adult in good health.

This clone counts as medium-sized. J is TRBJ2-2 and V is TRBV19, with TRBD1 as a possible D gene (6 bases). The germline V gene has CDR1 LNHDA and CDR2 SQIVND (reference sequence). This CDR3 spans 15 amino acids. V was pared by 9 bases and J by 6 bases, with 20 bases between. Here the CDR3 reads CASLLQGNRAGELFF. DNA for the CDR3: TGTGCCAGCCTTCTACAGGGTAATCGGGCCGGGGAGCTGTTTTTT. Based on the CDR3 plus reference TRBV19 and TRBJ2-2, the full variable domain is DGGITQSPKYLFRKEGQNVTLSCEQNLNHDAMYWYRQDPGQGLRLIYYSQIVNDFQKGDIAEGYSVSREKKESFPLTVTSAQKNPTAFYLCASLLQGNRAGELFFGEGSRLTVL.

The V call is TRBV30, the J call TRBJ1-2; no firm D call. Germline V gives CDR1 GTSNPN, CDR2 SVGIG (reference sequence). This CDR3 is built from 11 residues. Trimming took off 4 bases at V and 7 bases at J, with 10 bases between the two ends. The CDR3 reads CAWKRPSGYTF. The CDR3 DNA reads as TGTGCCTGGAAAAGACCGAGTGGCTACACCTTC.

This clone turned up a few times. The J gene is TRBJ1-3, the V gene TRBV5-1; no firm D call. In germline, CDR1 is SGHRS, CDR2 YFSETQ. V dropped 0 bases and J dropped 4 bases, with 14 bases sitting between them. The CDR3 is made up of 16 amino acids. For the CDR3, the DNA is TGCGCCAGCAGCTTGGAGCAGGCGATCATCGGAAACACCATATATTTT. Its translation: CASSLEQAIIGNTIYF.

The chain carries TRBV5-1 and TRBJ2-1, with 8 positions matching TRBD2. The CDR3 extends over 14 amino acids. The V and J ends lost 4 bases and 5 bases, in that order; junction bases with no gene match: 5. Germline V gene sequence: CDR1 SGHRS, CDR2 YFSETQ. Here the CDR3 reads CASSTWTSHNEQFF. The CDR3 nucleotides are TGCGCCAGCAGCACATGGACTAGCCACAATGAGCAGTTCTTC.

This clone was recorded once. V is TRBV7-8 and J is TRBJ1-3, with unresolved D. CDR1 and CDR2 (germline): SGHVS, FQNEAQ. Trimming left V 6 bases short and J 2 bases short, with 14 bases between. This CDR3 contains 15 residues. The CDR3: CASRRRSGTGNTIYF. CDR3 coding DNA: TGTGCCAGCAGGCGCCGGTCGGGGACTGGAAACACCATATATTTT.

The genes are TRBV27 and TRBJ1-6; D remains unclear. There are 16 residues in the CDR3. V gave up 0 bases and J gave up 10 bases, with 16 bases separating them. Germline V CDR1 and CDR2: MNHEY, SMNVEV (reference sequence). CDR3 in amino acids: CASSLSPRERISPLHF. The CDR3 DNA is TGTGCCAGCAGTTTATCTCCCAGAGAACGAATCTCACCCCTCCACTTT.

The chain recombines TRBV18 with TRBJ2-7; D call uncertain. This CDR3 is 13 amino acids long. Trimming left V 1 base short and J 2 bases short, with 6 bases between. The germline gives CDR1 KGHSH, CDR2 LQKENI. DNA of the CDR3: TGTGCCAGCTCACCACAGGGCGCCTACGAGCAGTACTTC. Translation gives CASSPQGAYEQYF.

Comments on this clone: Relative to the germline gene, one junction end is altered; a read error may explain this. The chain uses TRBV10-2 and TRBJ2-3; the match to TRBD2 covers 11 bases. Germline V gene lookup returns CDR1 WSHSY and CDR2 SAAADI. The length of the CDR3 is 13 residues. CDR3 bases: TGCGCCAGCAGTGCAGGGGCCGGGACTAGCGGTAATTTT. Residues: CASSAGAGTSGNF.

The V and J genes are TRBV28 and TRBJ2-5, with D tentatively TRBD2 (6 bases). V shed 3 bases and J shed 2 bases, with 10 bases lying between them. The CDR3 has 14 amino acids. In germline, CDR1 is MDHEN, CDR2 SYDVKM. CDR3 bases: TGTGCCAGCAGTTTGTCGGGGGTACAAGAGACCCAGTACTTC. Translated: CASSLSGVQETQYF.

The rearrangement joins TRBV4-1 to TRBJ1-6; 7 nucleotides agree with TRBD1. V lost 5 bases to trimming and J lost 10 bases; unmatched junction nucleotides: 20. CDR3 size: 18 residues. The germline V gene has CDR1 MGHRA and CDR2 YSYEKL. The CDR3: CASSAQDRQGILYSPLHF. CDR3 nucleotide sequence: TGCGCCAGCAGCGCTCAAGATCGACAGGGAATCTTATACTCACCCCTCCACTTT.

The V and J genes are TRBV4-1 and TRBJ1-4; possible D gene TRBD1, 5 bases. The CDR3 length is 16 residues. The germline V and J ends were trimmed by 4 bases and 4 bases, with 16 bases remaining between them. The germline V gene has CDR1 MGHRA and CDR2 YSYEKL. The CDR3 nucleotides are TGCGCCAGCAGCCCAAAACGGGACGGAGGTAATGAAAAACTGTTTTTT. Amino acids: CASSPKRDGGNEKLFF.

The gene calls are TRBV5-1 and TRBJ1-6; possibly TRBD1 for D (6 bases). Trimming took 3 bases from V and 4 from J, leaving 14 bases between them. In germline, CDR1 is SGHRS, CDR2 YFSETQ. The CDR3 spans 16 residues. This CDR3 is CASSSDPQGYNSPLHF. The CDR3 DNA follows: TGCGCCAGCAGCTCGGACCCCCAGGGGTATAATTCACCCCTCCACTTT. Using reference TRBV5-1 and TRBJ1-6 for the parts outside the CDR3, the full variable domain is KAGVTQTPRYLIKTRGQQVTLSCSPISGHRSVSWYQQTPGQGLQFLFEYFSETQRNKGNFPGRFSGRQFSNSRSEMNVSTLELGDSALYLCASSSDPQGYNSPLHFGNGTRLTVT.

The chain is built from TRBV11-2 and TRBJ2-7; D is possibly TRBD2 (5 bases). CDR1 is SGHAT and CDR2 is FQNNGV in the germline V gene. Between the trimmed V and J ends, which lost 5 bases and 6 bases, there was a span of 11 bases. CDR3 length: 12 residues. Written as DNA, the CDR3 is TGTGCCAGCAGCCACCTTGCGGGCGAGCAGTACTTC. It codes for CASSHLAGEQYF.

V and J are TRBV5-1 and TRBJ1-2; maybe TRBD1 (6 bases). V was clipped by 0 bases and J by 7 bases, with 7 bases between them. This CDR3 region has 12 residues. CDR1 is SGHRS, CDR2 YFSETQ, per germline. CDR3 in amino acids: CASSLEGVGYTF. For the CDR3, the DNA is TGCGCCAGCAGCTTGGAGGGGGTTGGCTACACCTTC.

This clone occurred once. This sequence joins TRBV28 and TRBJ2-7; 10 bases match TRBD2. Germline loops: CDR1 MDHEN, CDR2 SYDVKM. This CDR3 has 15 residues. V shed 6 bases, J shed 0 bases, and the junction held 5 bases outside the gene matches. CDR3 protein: CASRSPSGSSYEQYF. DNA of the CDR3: TGTGCCAGCAGGTCACCTAGCGGGAGCTCCTACGAGCAGTACTTC.

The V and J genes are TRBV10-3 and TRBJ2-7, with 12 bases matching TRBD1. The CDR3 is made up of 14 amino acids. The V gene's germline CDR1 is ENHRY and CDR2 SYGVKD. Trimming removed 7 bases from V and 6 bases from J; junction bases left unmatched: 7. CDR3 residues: CAIKGTGGKGEQYF. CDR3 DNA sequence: TGTGCCATCAAAGGGACAGGGGGCAAGGGCGAGCAGTACTTC.

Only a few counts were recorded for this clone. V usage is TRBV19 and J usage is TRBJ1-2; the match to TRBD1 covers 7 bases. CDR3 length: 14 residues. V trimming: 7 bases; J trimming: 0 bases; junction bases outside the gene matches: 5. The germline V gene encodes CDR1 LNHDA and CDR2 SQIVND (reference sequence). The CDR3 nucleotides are TGTGCCAGTACCATACAGGGGACTAACTATGGCTACACCTTC. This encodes CASTIQGTNYGYTF.

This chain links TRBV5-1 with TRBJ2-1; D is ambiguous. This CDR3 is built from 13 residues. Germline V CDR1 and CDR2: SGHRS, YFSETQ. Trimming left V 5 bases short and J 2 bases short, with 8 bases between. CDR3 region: CASSAETYNEQFF. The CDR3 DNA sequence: TGCGCCAGCAGTGCGGAAACCTACAATGAGCAGTTCTTC.

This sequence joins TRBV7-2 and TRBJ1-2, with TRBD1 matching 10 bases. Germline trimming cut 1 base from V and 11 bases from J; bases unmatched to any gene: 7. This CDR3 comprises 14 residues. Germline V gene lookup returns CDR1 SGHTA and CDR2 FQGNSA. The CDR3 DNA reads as TGTGCCAGCAGCTTAGGTGGGACAGGGGCGAGATACACCTTC. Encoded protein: CASSLGGTGARYTF.

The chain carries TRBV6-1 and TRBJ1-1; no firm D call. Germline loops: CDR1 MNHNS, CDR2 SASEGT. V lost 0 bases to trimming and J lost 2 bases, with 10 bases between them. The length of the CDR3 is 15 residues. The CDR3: CASSEASRLNTEAFF. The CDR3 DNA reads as TGTGCCAGCAGTGAAGCTAGCCGGCTTAACACTGAAGCTTTCTTT.